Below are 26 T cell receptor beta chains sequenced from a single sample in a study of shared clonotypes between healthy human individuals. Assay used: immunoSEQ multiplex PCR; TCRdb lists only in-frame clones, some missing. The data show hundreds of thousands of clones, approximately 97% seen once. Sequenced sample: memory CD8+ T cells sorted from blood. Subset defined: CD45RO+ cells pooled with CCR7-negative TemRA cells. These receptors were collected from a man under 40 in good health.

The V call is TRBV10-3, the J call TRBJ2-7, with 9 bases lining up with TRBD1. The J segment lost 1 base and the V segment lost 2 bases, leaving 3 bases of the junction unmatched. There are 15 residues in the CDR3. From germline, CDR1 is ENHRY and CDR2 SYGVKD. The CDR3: CAISEGDRVSYEQYF. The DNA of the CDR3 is TGTGCCATCAGTGAGGGGGACAGGGTTTCCTACGAGCAGTACTTC.

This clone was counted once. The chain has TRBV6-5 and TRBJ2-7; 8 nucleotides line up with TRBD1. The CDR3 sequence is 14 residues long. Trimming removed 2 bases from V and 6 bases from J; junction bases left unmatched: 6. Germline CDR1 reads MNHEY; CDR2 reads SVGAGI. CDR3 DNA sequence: TGTGCCAGCAGTTACGGACAGGGCCCCGTCGAGCAGTACTTC. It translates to CASSYGQGPVEQYF.

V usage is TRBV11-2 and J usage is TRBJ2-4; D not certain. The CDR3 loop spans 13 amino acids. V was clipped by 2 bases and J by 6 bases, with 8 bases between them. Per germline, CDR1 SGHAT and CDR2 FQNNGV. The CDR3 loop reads CASSLSDGNIQYF. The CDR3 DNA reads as TGTGCCAGCAGCTTAAGCGATGGAAACATTCAGTACTTC.

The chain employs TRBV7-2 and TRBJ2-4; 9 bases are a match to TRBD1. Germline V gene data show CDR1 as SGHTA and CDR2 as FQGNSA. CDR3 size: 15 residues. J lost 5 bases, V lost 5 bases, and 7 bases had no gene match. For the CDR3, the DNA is TGTGCCAGCAGCCCACAGGGGGCCAGTCAAAACATTCAGTACTTC. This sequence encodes CASSPQGASQNIQYF.

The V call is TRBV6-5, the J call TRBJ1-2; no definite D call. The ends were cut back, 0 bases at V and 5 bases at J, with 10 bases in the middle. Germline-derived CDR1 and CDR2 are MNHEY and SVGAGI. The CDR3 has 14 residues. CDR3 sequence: CASSYSIARYGYTF. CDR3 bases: TGTGCCAGCAGTTACTCGATCGCTCGATATGGCTACACCTTC.

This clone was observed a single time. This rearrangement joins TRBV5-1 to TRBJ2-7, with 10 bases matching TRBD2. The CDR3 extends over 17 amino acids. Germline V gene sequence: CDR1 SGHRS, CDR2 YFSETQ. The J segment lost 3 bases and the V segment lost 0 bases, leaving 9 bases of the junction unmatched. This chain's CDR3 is CASSLVGWTSGNYEQYF. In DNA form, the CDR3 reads TGCGCCAGCAGCTTGGTAGGCTGGACTAGCGGAAACTACGAGCAGTACTTC.

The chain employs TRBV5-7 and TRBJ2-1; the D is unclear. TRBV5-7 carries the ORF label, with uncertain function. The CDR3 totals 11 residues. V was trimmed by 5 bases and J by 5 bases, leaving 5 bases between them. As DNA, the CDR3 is TGTGCCAGCAGTTTCGACAATGAGCAGTTCTTC. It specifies CASSFDNEQFF.

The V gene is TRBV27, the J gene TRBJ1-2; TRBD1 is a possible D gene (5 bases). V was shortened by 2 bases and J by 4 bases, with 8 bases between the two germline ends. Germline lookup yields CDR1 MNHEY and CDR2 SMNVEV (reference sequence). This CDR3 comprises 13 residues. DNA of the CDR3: TGTGCCAGCAGTTTAACAGGAATCTATGGCTACACCTTC. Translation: CASSLTGIYGYTF.

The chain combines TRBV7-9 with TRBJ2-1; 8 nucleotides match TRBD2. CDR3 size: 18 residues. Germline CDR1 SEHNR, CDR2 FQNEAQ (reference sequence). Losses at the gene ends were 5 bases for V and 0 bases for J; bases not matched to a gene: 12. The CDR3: CASSPLVVAGSSYNEQFF. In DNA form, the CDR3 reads TGTGCCAGCAGCCCCCTTGTGGTAGCGGGGAGCTCCTACAATGAGCAGTTCTTC.

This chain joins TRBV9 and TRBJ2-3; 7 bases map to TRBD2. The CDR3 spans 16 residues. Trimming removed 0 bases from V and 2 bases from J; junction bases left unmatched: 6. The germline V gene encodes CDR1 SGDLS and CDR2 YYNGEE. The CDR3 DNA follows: TGTGCCAGCAGCGTAGGGAGCGGGATTAACACAGATACGCAGTATTTT. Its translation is CASSVGSGINTDTQYF.

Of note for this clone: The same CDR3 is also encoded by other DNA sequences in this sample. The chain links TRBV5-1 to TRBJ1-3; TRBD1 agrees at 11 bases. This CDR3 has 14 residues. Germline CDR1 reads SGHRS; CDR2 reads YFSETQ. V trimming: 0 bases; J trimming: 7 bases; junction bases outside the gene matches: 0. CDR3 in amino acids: CASSLGTGGNTIYF. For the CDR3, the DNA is TGCGCCAGCAGCTTGGGGACAGGGGGCAACACCATATATTTT.

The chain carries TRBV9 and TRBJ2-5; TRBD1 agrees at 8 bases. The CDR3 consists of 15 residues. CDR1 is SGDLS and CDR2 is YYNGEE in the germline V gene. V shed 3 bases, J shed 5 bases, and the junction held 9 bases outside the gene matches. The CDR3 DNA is TGTGCCAGCAGCGCTGGACAGGGAGGACGGGAGACCCAGTACTTC. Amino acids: CASSAGQGGRETQYF.

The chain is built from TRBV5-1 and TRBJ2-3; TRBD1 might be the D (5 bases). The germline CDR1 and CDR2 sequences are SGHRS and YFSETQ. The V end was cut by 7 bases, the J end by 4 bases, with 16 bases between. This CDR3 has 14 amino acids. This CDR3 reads CASGRGTGPDTQYF. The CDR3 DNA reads TGCGCCAGCGGAAGGGGAACCGGCCCAGATACGCAGTATTTT.

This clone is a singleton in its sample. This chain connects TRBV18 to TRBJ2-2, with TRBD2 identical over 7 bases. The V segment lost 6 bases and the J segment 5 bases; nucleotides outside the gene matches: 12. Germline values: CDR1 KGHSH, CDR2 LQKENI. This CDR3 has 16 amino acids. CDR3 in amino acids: CASSPGLDLRTGELFF. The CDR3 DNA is TGTGCCAGCTCCCCCGGACTAGATTTGAGAACCGGGGAGCTGTTTTTT.

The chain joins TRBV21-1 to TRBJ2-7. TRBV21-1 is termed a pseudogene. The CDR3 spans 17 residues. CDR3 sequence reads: CASSPRPDWETAYEQYF. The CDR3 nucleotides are TGTGCCAGCAGCCCCCGGCCTGATTGGGAAACAGCCTACGAGCAGTACTTC.

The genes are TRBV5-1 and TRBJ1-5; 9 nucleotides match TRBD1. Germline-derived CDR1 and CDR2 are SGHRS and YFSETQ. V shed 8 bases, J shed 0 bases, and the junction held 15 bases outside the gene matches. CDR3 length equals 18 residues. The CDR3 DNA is TGCGCCAGGGAGATTTACAGGGGGCGTTCGATTAGCAATCAGCCCCAGCATTTT. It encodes CAREIYRGRSISNQPQHF.

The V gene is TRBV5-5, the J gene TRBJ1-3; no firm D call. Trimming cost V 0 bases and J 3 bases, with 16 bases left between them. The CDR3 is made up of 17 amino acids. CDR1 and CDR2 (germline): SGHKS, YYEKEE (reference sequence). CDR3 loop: CASSLGFLSMGGNTIYF. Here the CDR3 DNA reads TGTGCCAGCAGCTTGGGTTTCCTCTCTATGGGTGGAAACACCATATATTTT.

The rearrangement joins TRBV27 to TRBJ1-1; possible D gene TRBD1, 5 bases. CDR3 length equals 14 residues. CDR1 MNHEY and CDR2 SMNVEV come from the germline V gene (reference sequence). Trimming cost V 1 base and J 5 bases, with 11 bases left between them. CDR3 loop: CASSLYGGGTEAFF. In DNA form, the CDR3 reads TGTGCCAGCAGTTTATATGGGGGAGGGACTGAAGCTTTCTTT.

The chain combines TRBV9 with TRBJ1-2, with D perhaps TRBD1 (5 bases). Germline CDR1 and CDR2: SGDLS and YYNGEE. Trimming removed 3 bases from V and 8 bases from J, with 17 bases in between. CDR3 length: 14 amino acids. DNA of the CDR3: TGTGCCAGCAGCGCCGGGGGGACCCTCGAGGGCTACACCTTC. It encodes CASSAGGTLEGYTF.

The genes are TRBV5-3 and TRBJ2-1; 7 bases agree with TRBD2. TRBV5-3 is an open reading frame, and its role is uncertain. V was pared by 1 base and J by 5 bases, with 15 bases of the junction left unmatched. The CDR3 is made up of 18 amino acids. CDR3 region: CARSLRPLGREPNNEQFF. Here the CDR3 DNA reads TGTGCCAGAAGCTTGAGACCCCTAGGGCGGGAGCCAAACAATGAGCAGTTCTTC.

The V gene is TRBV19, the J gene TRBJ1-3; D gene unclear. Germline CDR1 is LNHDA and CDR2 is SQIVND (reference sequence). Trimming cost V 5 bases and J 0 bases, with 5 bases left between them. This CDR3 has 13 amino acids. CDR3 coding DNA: TGTGCCAGTAGTCGGTACTCTGGAAACACCATATATTTT. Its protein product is CASSRYSGNTIYF.

The CDR3, as DNA: TGTGCCAGCAGCCATCTCGGGGGGGGAAAGCAGTACTTC. Translated: CASSHLGGGKQYF. The chain recombines TRBV14 with TRBJ2-7; 8 bases agree with TRBD2. Trimming at V came to 3 bases and at J to 8 bases, leaving 6 bases not matched to a gene. Germline lookup yields CDR1 SGHDN and CDR2 FVKESK. The CDR3 is 13 residues long.

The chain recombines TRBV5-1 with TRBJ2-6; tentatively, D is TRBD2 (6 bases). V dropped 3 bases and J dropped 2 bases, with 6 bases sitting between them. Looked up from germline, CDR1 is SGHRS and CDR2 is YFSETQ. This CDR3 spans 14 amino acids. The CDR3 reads CASSWGAGANVLTF. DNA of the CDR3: TGCGCCAGCAGCTGGGGGGCTGGGGCCAACGTCCTGACTTTC.

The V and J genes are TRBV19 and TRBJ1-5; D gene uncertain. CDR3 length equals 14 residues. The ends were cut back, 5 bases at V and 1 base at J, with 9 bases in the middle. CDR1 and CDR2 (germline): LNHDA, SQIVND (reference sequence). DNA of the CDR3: TGTGCCAGTAGTGTCCAAAGGAGCAATCAGCCCCAGCATTTT. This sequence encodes CASSVQRSNQPQHF.

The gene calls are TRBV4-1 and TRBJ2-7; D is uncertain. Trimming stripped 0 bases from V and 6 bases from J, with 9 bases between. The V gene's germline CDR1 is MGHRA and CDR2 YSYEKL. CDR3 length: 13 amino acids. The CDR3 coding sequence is TGCGCCAGCAGCCAAGATACCAGCTTCGAGCAGTACTTC. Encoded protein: CASSQDTSFEQYF.

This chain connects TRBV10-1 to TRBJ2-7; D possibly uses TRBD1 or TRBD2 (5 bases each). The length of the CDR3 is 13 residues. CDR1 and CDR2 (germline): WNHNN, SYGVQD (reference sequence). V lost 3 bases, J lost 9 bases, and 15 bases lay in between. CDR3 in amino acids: CASSERRGAVQYF. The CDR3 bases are TGCGCCAGCAGTGAAAGAAGGGGAGCGGTGCAGTACTTC.